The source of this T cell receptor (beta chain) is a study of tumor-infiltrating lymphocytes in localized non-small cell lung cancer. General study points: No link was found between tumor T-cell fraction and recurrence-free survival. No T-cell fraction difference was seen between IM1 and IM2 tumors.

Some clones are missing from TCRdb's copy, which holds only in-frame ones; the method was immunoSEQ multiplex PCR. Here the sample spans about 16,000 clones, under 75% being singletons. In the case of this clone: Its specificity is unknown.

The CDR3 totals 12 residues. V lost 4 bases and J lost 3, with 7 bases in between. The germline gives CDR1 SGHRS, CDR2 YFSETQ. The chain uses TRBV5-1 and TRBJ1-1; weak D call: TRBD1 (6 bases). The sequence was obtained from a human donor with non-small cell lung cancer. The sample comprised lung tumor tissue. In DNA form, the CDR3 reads TGCGCCAGCAGCCGGACAGACACTGAAGCTTTCTTT. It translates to CASSRTDTEAFF.